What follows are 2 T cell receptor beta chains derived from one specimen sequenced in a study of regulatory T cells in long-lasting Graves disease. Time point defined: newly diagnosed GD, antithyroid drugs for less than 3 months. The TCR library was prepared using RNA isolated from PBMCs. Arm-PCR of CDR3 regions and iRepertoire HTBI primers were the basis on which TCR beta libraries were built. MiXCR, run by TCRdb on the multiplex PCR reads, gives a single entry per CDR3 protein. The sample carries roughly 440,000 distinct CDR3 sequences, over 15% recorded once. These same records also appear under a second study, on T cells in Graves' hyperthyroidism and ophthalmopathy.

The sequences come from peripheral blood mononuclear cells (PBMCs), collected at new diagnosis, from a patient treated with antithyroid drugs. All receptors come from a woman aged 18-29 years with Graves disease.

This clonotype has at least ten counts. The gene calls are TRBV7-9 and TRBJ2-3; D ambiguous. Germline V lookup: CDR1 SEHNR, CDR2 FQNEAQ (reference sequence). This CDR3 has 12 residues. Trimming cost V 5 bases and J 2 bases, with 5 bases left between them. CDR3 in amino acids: CASSRDTDTQYF. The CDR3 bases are TGTGCCAGCAGCCGTGACACAGATACGCAGTATTTT.

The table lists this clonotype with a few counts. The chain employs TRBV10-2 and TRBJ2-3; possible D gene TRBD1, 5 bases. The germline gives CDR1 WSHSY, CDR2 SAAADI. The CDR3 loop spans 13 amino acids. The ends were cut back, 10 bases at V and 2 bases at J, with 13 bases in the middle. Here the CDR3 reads CATRQLSTDTQYF. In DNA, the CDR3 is TGCGCCACCCGACAGCTATCCACAGATACGCAGTATTTT.